One sample yielded the 3 T cell receptor beta chains listed below, sequenced in a study of identifying expanded T cells in peripheral blood. Here immunoSEQ multiplex PCR was the method, and the copy in TCRdb shows in-frame clones only, minus some. The table has fewer than 85,000 clones, 84% seen once; the top ten hold 15% to 20%. The material sequenced was blood. The receptors stem from a person between 18 and 75 years old in good health.

This clone occurred a few times. The gene calls are TRBV30 and TRBJ1-3; D unclear. Looked up from germline, CDR1 is GTSNPN and CDR2 is SVGIG (reference sequence). V lost 3 bases and J lost 4, with 13 bases in between. The length of the CDR3 is 14 residues. CDR3 in DNA: TGTGCCTGGAGAGGACCGGAGATGGGAAACACCATATATTTT. Protein product: CAWRGPEMGNTIYF.

The chain couples TRBV9 to TRBJ2-1; possible D gene TRBD2, 7 bases. Deletions cut 4 bases from V and 2 bases from J, with 13 bases between. CDR1 is SGDLS and CDR2 is YYNGEE in the germline V gene. The CDR3 length is 15 residues. CDR3 nucleotide sequence: TGTGCCAGCAGCCCCCAAGGGGGGGCCTACAATGAGCAGTTCTTC. It codes for CASSPQGGAYNEQFF.

The CDR3: CASSRGGTGNTIYF. The CDR3 coding sequence is TGTGCCAGCAGTCGGGGGGGAACTGGAAACACCATATATTTT. The V call is TRBV27, the J call TRBJ1-3; possibly TRBD1 for D (5 bases). Trimming stripped 5 bases from V and 2 bases from J, with 10 bases between. The CDR3 is 14 residues long. Germline lookup yields CDR1 MNHEY and CDR2 SMNVEV (reference sequence).